This T cell receptor (beta chain) was found in a study of OX40 agonist ivuxolimab in advanced cancers. Study as a whole: Patients were treated with intravenous ivuxolimab, dosed at 0.01 to 10 mg/kg and infused every 2 weeks.

Study-wide results and caveats: Dose levels from 0.1 to 3.0 mg/kg saw CD4+ and CD8+ blood T cells expand clonally by week 6.

This clone was counted between two and nine times. Antigen unknown. Assay: immunoSEQ multiplex PCR; the TCRdb copy retains only in-frame clones and omits some. The data show some 45,000 clones, around 84% seen once. Blood was sampled at baseline, cycle 4 day 1, and cycle 7 day 1. The CDR3 extends over 14 amino acids. The V gene end was trimmed by 3 bases and the J gene end by 4 bases; junction bases not matched to a gene: 2. CDR1 and CDR2 from the germline V gene are MNHNS and SASEGT. This chain connects TRBV6-1 to TRBJ1-5, with TRBD1 identical over 8 bases. This specimen was CD4+ or CD8+ T cells sorted from blood, taken in a trial of the OX40 agonist ivuxolimab. The clonotype comes from an adult with an advanced solid tumor such as melanoma, head and neck, liver or kidney cancer. CDR3 amino acids: CASSEQGANQPQHF. As DNA, the CDR3 is TGTGCCAGCAGTGAGCAGGGGGCAAATCAGCCCCAGCATTTT.